Reported below is one T cell receptor beta chain. CDR3 length equals 14 residues. The V and J ends lost 5 bases and 8 bases respectively, with 18 bases between them. Germline V lookup: CDR1 LGHDT, CDR2 YNNKEL (reference sequence). The data originate from a study of blood T cell repertoires in COVID-19. Study-level information: From T cells, B-cell-depleted T cells, or PBMCs came the material, which was cDNA or gDNA.

Using immunoSEQ multiplex PCR, the repertoire was profiled, and TCRdb retains in-frame clones only, with some absent. The sample has some 39,000 clones; under 80% are singletons. This clonotype originated in a man older than 75 with acute or convalescent COVID-19. The V gene is TRBV3-1 (or the pseudogene TRBV3-2), the J gene TRBJ1-2; D is unresolved. Sequencing was carried out using peripheral blood. The CDR3 nucleotides read TGTGCCAGCAGCGCTGGTGCGGGGTCCGGCGGCTACACCTTC. Amino acid sequence: CASSAGAGSGGYTF.